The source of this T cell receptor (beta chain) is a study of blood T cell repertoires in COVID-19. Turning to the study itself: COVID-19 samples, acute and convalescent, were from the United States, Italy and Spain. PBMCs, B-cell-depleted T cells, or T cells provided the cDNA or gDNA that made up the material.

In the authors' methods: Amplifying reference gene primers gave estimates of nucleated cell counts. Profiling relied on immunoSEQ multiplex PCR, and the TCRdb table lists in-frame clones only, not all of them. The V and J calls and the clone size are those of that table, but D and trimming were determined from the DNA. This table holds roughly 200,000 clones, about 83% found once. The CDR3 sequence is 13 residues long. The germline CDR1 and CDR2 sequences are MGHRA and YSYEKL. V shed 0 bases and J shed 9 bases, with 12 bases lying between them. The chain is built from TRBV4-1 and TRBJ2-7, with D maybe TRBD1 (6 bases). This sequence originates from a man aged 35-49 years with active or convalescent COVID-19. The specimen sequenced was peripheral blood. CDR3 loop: CASSQDQGPRQYF. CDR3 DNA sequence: TGCGCCAGCAGCCAAGATCAGGGGCCGCGGCAGTACTTC.